This is a list of T cell receptor beta chains from one sample in a study of blood T cell repertoires in COVID-19. Using immunoSEQ multiplex PCR, the repertoire was profiled, and TCRdb retains in-frame clones only, with some absent. The sample lists approximately 110,000 clones, over 80% occurring once. Sequencing was carried out using peripheral blood. These receptors were collected from a woman aged 70 to 79 with acute or convalescent COVID-19. CDR3s leave out the opening cysteine and the closing phenylalanine or tryptophan. A D gene is named only where the DNA matches it firmly.

cdr3_aa	d_call	v_call	j_call
SVVRVTDTQY	-	TRBV29-1	TRBJ2-3
ASSLPQNEAF	-	TRBV7-9	TRBJ1-1
ASSLGLAGGPDGELF	TRBD2	TRBV7-2	TRBJ2-2
ASSLAGNQPQH	-	TRBV6-2/TRBV6-3	TRBJ1-5
ASSPPGAYTEAF	-	TRBV18	TRBJ1-1
ASRRGPEPYNEQF	-	TRBV3-1/TRBV3-2	TRBJ2-1
SVLTGGNYGYT	TRBD1	TRBV29-1	TRBJ1-2
ASSYWAGGDTEAF	TRBD1	TRBV6-5	TRBJ1-1
ASMRGHTGELF	TRBD1	TRBV9	TRBJ2-2
ASTLQVTNSPLH	-	TRBV2	TRBJ1-6
ASSQGGTGAEKLF	TRBD1	TRBV3-1/TRBV3-2	TRBJ1-4
ASSYGPGTGPYEQY	TRBD1	TRBV6-5	TRBJ2-7
ASSFSTGSGNTIY	-	TRBV13	TRBJ1-3
ASSFSGIETQY	TRBD2	TRBV5-4	TRBJ2-5
ASNWAGSGTEAF	-	TRBV19	TRBJ1-1
ASSPRETQY	-	TRBV7-8	TRBJ2-5
ASSGQGEIAF	TRBD1	TRBV3-1/TRBV3-2	TRBJ1-1
ASSIEGTSGNTIY	-	TRBV19	TRBJ1-3
ASRSLGTVGDTQY	TRBD1	TRBV3-1/TRBV3-2	TRBJ2-3
ASSLGGQGAYEQY	TRBD1	TRBV7-8	TRBJ2-7
ASSVDGTPGGNEQF	TRBD2	TRBV9	TRBJ2-1
ASSLAVNTEAF	-	TRBV5-1	TRBJ1-1
ASGTSGRAPYEQY	TRBD2	TRBV10-2	TRBJ2-7
ASSENPGTEAF	-	TRBV6-1	TRBJ1-1
ASSSPGTDRYEQY	TRBD1	TRBV28	TRBJ2-7
ASSFLGGETQY	-	TRBV6-6	TRBJ2-5
ATSGQGRETQY	TRBD1	TRBV15	TRBJ2-5
ASSQGEGTGGRQPQH	TRBD1	TRBV3-1/TRBV3-2	TRBJ1-5
ASSWTGEEKLF	TRBD1	TRBV5-1	TRBJ1-4
ASSPREAGELF	-	TRBV18	TRBJ2-2
ASSVGGLRTDTQY	-	TRBV9	TRBJ2-3
ASSRRPAAGAEKLF	-	TRBV9	TRBJ1-4
ASSEGQGGYGYT	-	TRBV6-1	TRBJ1-2
ASAAGGDLGQY	TRBD2	TRBV2	TRBJ2-7
ASSENSGRYGYT	-	TRBV2	TRBJ1-2
ASSEGGGYSNQPQH	-	TRBV6-1	TRBJ1-5
ASSTEGTGINNSPLH	TRBD1	TRBV5-1	TRBJ1-6
ASSYETSGRTGELF	TRBD2	TRBV6-8	TRBJ2-2
ASKRGSGYEQY	TRBD2	TRBV28	TRBJ2-7
ASSPLDSLGYT	-	TRBV18	TRBJ1-2
ASSEDGRAYNEQF	TRBD2	TRBV6-1	TRBJ2-1
ASSVAGANQPQH	-	TRBV2	TRBJ1-5
ASSLGLAAEMDTQY	TRBD2	TRBV18	TRBJ2-3
ASSLSGEIYGYT	-	TRBV28	TRBJ1-2
ASTPDRETEAF	TRBD1	TRBV19	TRBJ1-1
ASSSRLNTQY	-	TRBV7-9	TRBJ2-3
ASSASLDSPLH	-	TRBV9	TRBJ1-6
ATSRDRPGSGNTIY	-	TRBV15	TRBJ1-3
AISGAGLSNQPQH	-	TRBV10-3	TRBJ1-5